The entry below describes one TCR beta chain. Antigen unknown. The study ran its PCR with 60 Vbeta and 13 Jbeta primers. The repertoire was sequenced with immunoSEQ multiplex PCR; TCRdb's copy has only in-frame clones and lacks some. The sample consists of fewer than 250,000 clones, around 90% of them appearing once. This record belongs to a study of cytomegalovirus exposure and HLA in healthy donors. Study overall: Across some 400 genotyped donors, about 80% landed in the Caucasian-associated ancestry cluster. Whole-study findings and limits: Later on, an analysis found that several of the most significant clusters appeared to be linked to common viral pathogens, which included parvovirus B19. Among TCR beta chains, those listed as cytomegalovirus-associated numbered more than 150. Later analysis demonstrated an association between a missense DCLRE1C variant and TCR beta V- and J-gene trimming.

This CDR3 spans 14 amino acids. V was pared by 5 bases and J by 8 bases, with 9 bases of the junction left unmatched. CDR1 is SGHTA and CDR2 is FQGNSA in the germline V gene. The gene calls are TRBV7-2 and TRBJ1-2; the match to TRBD1 covers 9 bases. The specimen sequenced was PBMCs. The sequence was collected from a boy between 2 and 10 years old in good health and CMV-seronegative. For the CDR3, the DNA is TGTGCCAGCAGCACCGACAGGGGGGTTGCAGGCTACACCTTC. Translated: CASSTDRGVAGYTF.